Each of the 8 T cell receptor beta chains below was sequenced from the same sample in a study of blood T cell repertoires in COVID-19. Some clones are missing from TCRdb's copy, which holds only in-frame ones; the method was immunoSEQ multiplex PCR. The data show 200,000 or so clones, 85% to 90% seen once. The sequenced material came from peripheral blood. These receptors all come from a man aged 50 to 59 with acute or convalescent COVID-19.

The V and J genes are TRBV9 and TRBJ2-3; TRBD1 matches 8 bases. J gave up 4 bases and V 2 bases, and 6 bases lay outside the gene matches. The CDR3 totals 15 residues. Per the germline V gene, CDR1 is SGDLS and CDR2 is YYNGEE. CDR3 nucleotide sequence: TGTGCCAGCAGCGTCAGACAGGGGCCCCCAGATACGCAGTATTTT. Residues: CASSVRQGPPDTQYF.

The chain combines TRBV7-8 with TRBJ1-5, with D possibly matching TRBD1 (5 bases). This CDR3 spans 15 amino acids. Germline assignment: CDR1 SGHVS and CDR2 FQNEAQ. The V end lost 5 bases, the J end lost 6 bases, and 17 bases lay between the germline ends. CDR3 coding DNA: TGTGCCAGCAGCCTGTATCAGGGCCCCAGTCAGCCCCAGCATTTT. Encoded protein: CASSLYQGPSQPQHF.

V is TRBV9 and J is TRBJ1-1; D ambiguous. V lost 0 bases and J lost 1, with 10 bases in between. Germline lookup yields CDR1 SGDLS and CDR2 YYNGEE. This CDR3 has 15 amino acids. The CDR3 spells CASSVDLRPNTEAFF. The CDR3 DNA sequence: TGTGCCAGCAGCGTAGATTTGAGGCCGAACACTGAAGCTTTCTTT.

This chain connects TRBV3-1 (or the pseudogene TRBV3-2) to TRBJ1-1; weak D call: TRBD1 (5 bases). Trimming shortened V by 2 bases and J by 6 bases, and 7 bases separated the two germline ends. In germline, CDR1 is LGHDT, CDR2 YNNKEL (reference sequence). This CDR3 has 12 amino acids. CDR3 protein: CASSQMTAEAFF. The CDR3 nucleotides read TGTGCCAGCAGCCAAATGACAGCTGAAGCTTTCTTT.

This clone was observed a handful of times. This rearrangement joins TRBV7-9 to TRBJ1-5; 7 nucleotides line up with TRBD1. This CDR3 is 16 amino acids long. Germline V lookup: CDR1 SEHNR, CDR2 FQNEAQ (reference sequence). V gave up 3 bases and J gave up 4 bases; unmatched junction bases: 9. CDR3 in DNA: TGTGCCAGCAGCTTTTGGACAGGTCAAGAAAATCAGCCCCAGCATTTT. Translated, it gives CASSFWTGQENQPQHF.

In DNA form, the CDR3 reads TGTGCCAGCAGCTTGGTGCTAGCGGGGGCAGAGACCCAGTACTTC. Translating gives CASSLVLAGAETQYF. This sequence joins TRBV5-4 and TRBJ2-5; 10 bases agree with TRBD2. The CDR3 sequence is 15 residues long. Germline values: CDR1 SGHNT, CDR2 YYREEE (reference sequence). The V gene end was trimmed by 0 bases and the J gene end by 4 bases; junction bases not matched to a gene: 3.

CDR3 region: CASSLQGSRTEAFF. The CDR3 DNA is TGTGCCAGCAGCTTACAGGGAAGTCGAACTGAAGCTTTCTTT. The J gene is TRBJ1-1, the V gene TRBV13; tentative D call: TRBD1 (5 bases). The CDR3 has 14 amino acids. Germline CDR1 is PRHDT and CDR2 is FYEKMQ (reference sequence). V was pared by 2 bases and J by 5 bases, with 12 bases between.

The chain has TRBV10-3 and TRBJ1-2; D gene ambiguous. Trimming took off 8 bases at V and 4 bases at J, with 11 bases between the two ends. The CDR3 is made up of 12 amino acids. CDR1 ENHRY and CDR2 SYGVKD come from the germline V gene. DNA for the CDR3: TGTGCCATCGGAGGTGAGGCCTATGGCTACACCTTC. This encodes CAIGGEAYGYTF.